This paragraph reports one T cell receptor (beta chain). The data derive from a study of blood T cell repertoires in COVID-19. Overall study context: Whether acute or convalescent, the COVID-19 samples came from the United States, Italy and Spain. PBMCs, B-cell-depleted T cells, or T cells provided the cDNA or gDNA that made up the material.

Authors' methods: Reference gene primer amplification gave nucleated cell count estimates. Profiling relied on immunoSEQ multiplex PCR, and the TCRdb table lists in-frame clones only, not all of them. V, J and clone size were drawn from that table, and D and trimming were deduced from the DNA. The sample contains about 57,000 clones, 88% of which appear only once. The germline V gene encodes CDR1 GTSNPN and CDR2 SVGIG (reference sequence). The length of the CDR3 is 13 residues. Trimming removed 5 bases from V and 3 bases from J, with 11 bases in between. Sequencing used peripheral blood. The sequence was obtained from a human donor in a cohort sampled during active COVID-19. The chain carries TRBV30 and TRBJ1-5, with unresolved D. CDR3 coding DNA: TGTGCCTGGGCCGGCGGGCCCAATCAGCCCCAGCATTTT. As protein: CAWAGGPNQPQHF.